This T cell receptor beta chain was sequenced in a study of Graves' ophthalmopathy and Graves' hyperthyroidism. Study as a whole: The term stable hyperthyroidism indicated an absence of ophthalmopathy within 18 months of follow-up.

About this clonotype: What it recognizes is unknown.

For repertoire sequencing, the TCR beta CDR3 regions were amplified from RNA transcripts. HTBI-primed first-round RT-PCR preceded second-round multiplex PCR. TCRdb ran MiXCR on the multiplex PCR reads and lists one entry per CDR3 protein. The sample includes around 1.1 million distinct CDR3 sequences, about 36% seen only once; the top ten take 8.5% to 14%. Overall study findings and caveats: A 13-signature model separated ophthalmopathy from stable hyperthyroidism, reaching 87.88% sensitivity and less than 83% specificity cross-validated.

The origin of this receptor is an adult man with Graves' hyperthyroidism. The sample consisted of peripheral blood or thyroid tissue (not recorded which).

CDR3 sequence: CASSMGRPGANVLTF. CDR3 sequence (DNA): TGTGCCAGTAGTATGGGTCGACCGGGGGCCAACGTCCTGACTTTC. The rearrangement links TRBV19 to TRBJ2-6; D unresolved. With 3 bases removed from V and 4 bases from J, the gap between germline ends came to 10 bases. The CDR3 contains 15 residues. CDR1 is LNHDA, CDR2 SQIVND, per germline (reference sequence). Drawing the rest from reference TRBV19 and TRBJ2-6, the complete variable domain is DGGITQSPKYLFRKEGQNVTLSCEQNLNHDAMYWYRQDPGQGLRLIYYSQIVNDFQKGDIAEGYSVSREKKESFPLTVTSAQKNPTAFYLCASSMGRPGANVLTFGAGSRLTVL.